A selection of T cell receptor beta chains follows, all from one sample in a study of blood T cells in healthy people across ages. TCRdb analysed the 5' RACE reads with MiXCR anew, one entry per CDR3 protein. The table lists 250,000 to 300,000 distinct CDR3 sequences, 25% to 30% of them singletons. Specimen: blood. The receptors shown here come from a woman aged 65 to 85 in good health. Each CDR3 is given with its conserved first and last residue. The D gene is left open where the match is weak. Size is stated for part of the rows, as once, few or many counts, or as a class when the clone is expanded.

v_gene: TRBV12-3/TRBV12-4; j_gene: TRBJ2-5; abundance: -; d_gene: TRBD2; CDR3nt: TGTGCCAGCAGAAAGCCCCTAGCGGGAGGCCAAGAGACCCAGTACTTC; CDR3aa: CASRKPLAGGQETQYF
v_gene: TRBV29-1; j_gene: TRBJ2-7; abundance: -; d_gene: TRBD1; CDR3nt: TGCAGCGTTCGGGACAGACCCTACGAGCAGTACTTC; CDR3aa: CSVRDRPYEQYF
v_gene: TRBV20-1; j_gene: TRBJ1-2; abundance: -; d_gene: -; CDR3nt: TGCAGTGCTAGAGCCGGAGGGGACGGGACGATCTATGGCTACACCTTC; CDR3aa: CSARAGGDGTIYGYTF
v_gene: TRBV7-8; j_gene: TRBJ1-5; abundance: few; d_gene: TRBD1; CDR3nt: TGTGCCAGCAGCTTCCACAGGGGGAATAGCAATCAGCCCCAGCATTTT; CDR3aa: CASSFHRGNSNQPQHF
v_gene: TRBV12-3/TRBV12-4; j_gene: TRBJ1-3; abundance: few; d_gene: -; CDR3nt: TGTGCCAGCAGGGTGGTAAACACCATATATTTT; CDR3aa: CASRVVNTIYF
v_gene: TRBV7-2; j_gene: TRBJ1-6; abundance: -; d_gene: -; CDR3nt: TGTGCCAGCAGCTTAGAAGTGAATTCACCCCTCCACTTT; CDR3aa: CASSLEVNSPLHF
v_gene: TRBV29-1; j_gene: TRBJ2-5; abundance: -; d_gene: -; CDR3nt: TGCAGCGTTGGCAGGGTAGTGGGGGAGACCCAGTACTTC; CDR3aa: CSVGRVVGETQYF
v_gene: TRBV29-1; j_gene: TRBJ1-3; abundance: -; d_gene: -; CDR3nt: TGCAGCGTTGATTTTGGAAACACCATATATTTT; CDR3aa: CSVDFGNTIYF
v_gene: TRBV29-1; j_gene: TRBJ2-5; abundance: many; d_gene: -; CDR3nt: TGCAGCGTGACGTTTAGCAGGGGAAAGCAAGAGACCCAGTACTTC; CDR3aa: CSVTFSRGKQETQYF
v_gene: TRBV24-1; j_gene: TRBJ2-5; abundance: few; d_gene: -; CDR3nt: TGTGCCACCAGTGACCCTGATCAAGAGACCCAGTACTTC; CDR3aa: CATSDPDQETQYF
v_gene: TRBV21-1; j_gene: TRBJ2-5; abundance: -; d_gene: -; CDR3nt: TGTGCCAGCAGCAGCTGGACAGGGGACCCGCAAGAGACCCAGTACTTC; CDR3aa: CASSSWTGDPQETQYF
v_gene: TRBV5-1; j_gene: TRBJ2-5; abundance: many; d_gene: TRBD2; CDR3nt: TGCGCCAGCAGCTTGGGGACTAGCGGAACCCAAGAGACCCAGTACTTC; CDR3aa: CASSLGTSGTQETQYF
v_gene: TRBV7-9; j_gene: TRBJ2-3; abundance: few; d_gene: TRBD1; CDR3nt: TGTGCCAGCAGCCTCGGACAGGGGGACACAGATACGCAGTATTTT; CDR3aa: CASSLGQGDTDTQYF